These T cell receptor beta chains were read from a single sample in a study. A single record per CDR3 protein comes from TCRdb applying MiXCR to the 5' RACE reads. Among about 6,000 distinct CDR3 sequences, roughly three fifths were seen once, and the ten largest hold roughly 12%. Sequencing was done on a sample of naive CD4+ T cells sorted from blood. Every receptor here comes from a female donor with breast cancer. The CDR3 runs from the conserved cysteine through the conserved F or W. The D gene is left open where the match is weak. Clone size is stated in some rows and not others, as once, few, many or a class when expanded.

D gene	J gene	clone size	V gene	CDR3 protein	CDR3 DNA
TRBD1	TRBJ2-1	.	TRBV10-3	CAITPGQGLDEQFF	TGTGCCATCACTCCGGGACAGGGTTTAGATGAGCAGTTCTTC
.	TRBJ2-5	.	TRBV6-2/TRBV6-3	CASTQFGETQYF	TGTGCCAGCACCCAGTTTGGGGAGACCCAGTACTTC
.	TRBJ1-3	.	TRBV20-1	CSARTTGTSENTIYF	TGCAGTGCTAGAACGACAGGTACCTCTGAAAACACCATATATTTT
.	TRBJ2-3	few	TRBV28	CATDRTDTQYF	TGTGCCACCGATCGTACAGATACGCAGTATTTT
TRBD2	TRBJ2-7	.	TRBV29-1	CSVLPEGTSWNEQYF	TGCAGCGTTCTTCCCGAAGGGACTAGTTGGAACGAGCAGTACTTC
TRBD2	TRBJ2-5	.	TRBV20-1	CSASDQREKETQYF	TGCAGTGCTAGCGATCAGCGGGAGAAAGAGACCCAGTACTTC
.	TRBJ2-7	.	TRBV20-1	CSARFPVGYDEQYF	TGCAGTGCTAGGTTTCCAGTGGGTTACGACGAGCAGTACTTC
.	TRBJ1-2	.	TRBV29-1	CSTIGAMGYTF	TGCAGCACGATTGGGGCAATGGGCTACACCTTC
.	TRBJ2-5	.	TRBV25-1	CASSELGSGQETQYF	TGTGCCAGCAGTGAGCTCGGGAGCGGCCAAGAGACCCAGTACTTC
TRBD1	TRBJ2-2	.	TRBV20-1	CSASRDRGTRELFF	TGCAGTGCTAGTCGGGACAGGGGCACCCGGGAGCTGTTTTTT
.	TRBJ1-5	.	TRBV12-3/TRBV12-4	CASSSPGTMHF	TGTGCCAGCAGCTCCCCTGGGACTATGCATTTT
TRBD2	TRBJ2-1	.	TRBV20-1	CSARDWGTSGTFYNEQFF	TGCAGTGCTAGAGATTGGGGTACTAGCGGGACCTTTTACAATGAGCAGTTCTTC
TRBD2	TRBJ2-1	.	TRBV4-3	CASSQLLAGFPGSYNEQFF	TGCGCCAGCAGCCAGTTACTAGCGGGATTTCCAGGGTCCTACAATGAGCAGTTCTTC
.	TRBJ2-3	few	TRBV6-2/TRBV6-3	CASSSGRAHTDTQYF	TGTGCCAGCAGTAGCGGACGAGCCCACACAGATACGCAGTATTTT
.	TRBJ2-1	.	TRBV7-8	CASSSRRHPNEQFF	TGTGCCAGCAGCTCCCGCCGGCACCCCAATGAGCAGTTCTTC
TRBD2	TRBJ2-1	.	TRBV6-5	CASSYSLAGVRYNEQFF	TGTGCCAGCAGTTACTCGCTAGCGGGAGTGCGCTACAATGAGCAGTTCTTC
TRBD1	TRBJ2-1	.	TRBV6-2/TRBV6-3	CASSSPRGQGNEQFF	TGTGCCAGCAGTTCCCCACGGGGACAGGGAAATGAGCAGTTCTTC
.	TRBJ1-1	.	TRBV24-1	CATSDRGRGYTEAFF	TGTGCCACCAGTGACAGGGGTCGAGGTTACACTGAAGCTTTCTTT
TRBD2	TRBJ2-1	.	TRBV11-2	CASSLRLAGDGYNEQFF	TGTGCCAGCAGCTTAAGACTAGCGGGAGATGGGTACAATGAGCAGTTCTTC
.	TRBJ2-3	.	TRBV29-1	CSVVGASSTDTQYF	TGCAGCGTCGTGGGTGCCTCTAGCACAGATACGCAGTATTTT
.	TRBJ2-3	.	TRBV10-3	CAISELSTDTQYF	TGTGCCATCAGTGAGCTCTCCACAGATACGCAGTATTTT
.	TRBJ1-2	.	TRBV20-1	CSAIKWVDYGYTF	TGCAGTGCTATTAAGTGGGTGGACTATGGCTACACCTTC
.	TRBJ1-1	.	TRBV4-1	CASSQDSPLGGWTGEAFF	TGCGCCAGCAGCCAAGATAGCCCCCTTGGAGGATGGACGGGTGAAGCTTTCTTT
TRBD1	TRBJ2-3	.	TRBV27	CASSQGVWGKSTDTQYF	TGTGCCAGCAGTCAGGGGGTTTGGGGGAAGAGCACAGATACGCAGTATTTT
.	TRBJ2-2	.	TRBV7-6	CAGSMIPRGHPHGGELFF	TGTGCCGGCAGCATGATCCCTCGAGGGCATCCCCATGGCGGGGAGCTGTTTTTT
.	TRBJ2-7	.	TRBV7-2	CASSLLAFEQYF	TGTGCCAGCAGCTTACTAGCTTTCGAGCAGTACTTC